Listed below are T cell receptor beta chains from one sample, sequenced in a study of cytomegalovirus exposure and HLA in healthy donors. Sequencing was performed with immunoSEQ multiplex PCR; in TCRdb, only in-frame clones are kept and a portion is missing. The sample lists some 180,000 clones; approximately 86% were seen once. The sequenced sample was PBMCs. These TCRs come from a man younger than 40 in good health and CMV-seropositive. Each CDR3 is given with its conserved first and last residue. A D gene is named only where the DNA matches it firmly. Expanded clones get a size class; other rows say once, few or many, or leave the size out.

cdr3_length clone_size d_call j_call v_call cdr3_nt cdr3_aa
14 . TRBD1 TRBJ2-7 TRBV28 TGTGCCAGCGAAACCCGGGACAGCCCGCTTGTGCAGTACTTC CASETRDSPLVQYF
16 . TRBD1 TRBJ1-2 TRBV29-1 TGCAGCGTTGAACCGGGACAGGGGAGTCGACCCTATGGCTACACCTTC CSVEPGQGSRPYGYTF
13 . . TRBJ1-2 TRBV6-5 TGTGCCAGCAGTCCAGACAGGTACTATGGCTACACCTTC CASSPDRYYGYTF
15 . . TRBJ2-1 TRBV27 TGTGCCAGCACCCCGAGTGGAACTACCGGCGGTGAGCAGTTCTTC CASTPSGTTGGEQFF
15 . . TRBJ2-7 TRBV2 TGTGCCAGCACCTTGACCTCCTTGGGCCCTCGGGAGCAGTACTTC CASTLTSLGPREQYF
11 . . TRBJ1-1 TRBV19 TGTGCCAGTCCGGGTGGCACTGAAGCTTTCTTT CASPGGTEAFF
12 . . TRBJ2-2 TRBV5-1 TGCGCCAGCAGCCGGGACACCGGGGAGCTGTTTTTT CASSRDTGELFF
15 . . TRBJ1-1 TRBV18 TGTGCCAGCTCACCATTCCAGGGAAGGAACACTGAAGCTTTCTTT CASSPFQGRNTEAFF
16 . . TRBJ2-2 TRBV6-5 TGTGCCAGCAGTTACCAAAAGGTCATGAACACCGGGGAGCTGTTTTTT CASSYQKVMNTGELFF
14 . . TRBJ2-2 TRBV6-1 TGTGCCAGCAGTGAAACAGGGTACACCGGGGAGCTGTTTTTT CASSETGYTGELFF
13 . . TRBJ2-1 TRBV19 TGTGCCAGTAGTAGAGTCCCGCGGGGTGAGCAGTTCTTC CASSRVPRGEQFF
14 . TRBD2 TRBJ2-2 TRBV2 TGTGCCAGCAGACCCCTAGCGGGGTCCGGGGAGCTGTTTTTT CASRPLAGSGELFF
15 . TRBD2 TRBJ2-3 TRBV19 TGTGCCAGTAGTACTAGCGGGGGTAGCACAGATACGCAGTATTTT CASSTSGGSTDTQYF
13 once . TRBJ1-1 TRBV2 TGTGCCAGCAGCCGAACCGAGAACACTGAAGCTTTCTTT CASSRTENTEAFF
13 . . TRBJ2-3 TRBV4-3 TGCGCCAGCAGCCAAGATAACACAGATACGCAGTATTTT CASSQDNTDTQYF
17 . . TRBJ2-1 TRBV4-2 TGTGCCAGCAGCCAAGGGGCCCTACCCGAGTCCTACAATGAGCAGTTCTTC CASSQGALPESYNEQFF
13 . TRBD1 TRBJ2-7 TRBV25-1 TGTGCCAGCAAACAGGGGGCTAGCAACGAGCAGTACTTC CASKQGASNEQYF
15 . TRBD1 TRBJ2-3 TRBV7-9 TGTGCCAGCAGCTCCCCAGCGACAGGGGCAGATACGCAGTATTTT CASSSPATGADTQYF
13 few TRBD1 TRBJ2-5 TRBV5-6 TGTGCCAGCAGCTACGGGACAGTAGAGACCCAGTACTTC CASSYGTVETQYF
13 . TRBD1 TRBJ1-2 TRBV12-5 TGTGCTAGTGGGTGGGACAGGACCTATGGCTACACCTTC CASGWDRTYGYTF
14 few . TRBJ1-2 TRBV19 TGTGCCAGCACTCCGGCGGGGACCAACTATGGCTACACCTTC CASTPAGTNYGYTF
13 . . TRBJ1-6 TRBV5-4 TGTGCCAGCAGCTTGGACAGGGTTTCACCCCTCCACTTT CASSLDRVSPLHF
14 . . TRBJ1-1 TRBV27 TGTGCCAGCGGACCCCCGAGGGGAGCCACTGAAGCTTTCTTT CASGPPRGATEAFF
15 . TRBD1 TRBJ1-1 TRBV6-5 TGTGCCAGCAGTACACGACAGGGGAGGAACACTGAAGCTTTCTTT CASSTRQGRNTEAFF
14 . TRBD1 TRBJ2-7 TRBV28 TGTGCCAGCAGTTCAGGGACAGGGACCTACGAGCAGTACTTC CASSSGTGTYEQYF
15 . . TRBJ2-5 TRBV7-6 TGTGCCAGCAGCCCGCGGGACAGTAGTCAAGAGACCCAGTACTTC CASSPRDSSQETQYF
15 . . TRBJ2-6 TRBV6-1 TGTGCCAGCAGTGGAGACAGATCTGGGGCCAACGTCCTGACTTTC CASSGDRSGANVLTF
18 . TRBD2 TRBJ2-7 TRBV4-1 TGCGCCAGCAGCTGGAGACTAGCGGGAGTTTCGGGCTCCTACGAGCAGTACTTC CASSWRLAGVSGSYEQYF
11 . . TRBJ2-7 TRBV29-1 TGCAGCGGAGGGGTGTCTTACGAGCAGTACTTC CSGGVSYEQYF
16 . . TRBJ2-2 TRBV27 TGTGCCAGCAGTTACAACCGGGACCCTGGAGCCGGGGAGCTGTTTTTT CASSYNRDPGAGELFF
11 . . TRBJ1-1 TRBV27 TGTGCCAGCAGGGTAGGTACTGAAGCTTTCTTT CASRVGTEAFF
15 . . TRBJ1-4 TRBV18 TGTGCCAGCTCACCGCCAGGTGCAACTAATGAAAAACTGTTTTTT CASSPPGATNEKLFF
15 few TRBD1 TRBJ1-5 TRBV9 TGTGCCAGCAGCCCCCGGGACAGACGGGATCAGCCCCAGCATTTT CASSPRDRRDQPQHF
16 . . TRBJ1-1 TRBV4-3 TGCGCCAGCAGCCAAGGAGGATGGGGGCAATACACTGAAGCTTTCTTT CASSQGGWGQYTEAFF
13 . . TRBJ2-5 TRBV14 TGTGCCAGCAGCCTCCTCCTGACCGAGACCCAGTACTTC CASSLLLTETQYF